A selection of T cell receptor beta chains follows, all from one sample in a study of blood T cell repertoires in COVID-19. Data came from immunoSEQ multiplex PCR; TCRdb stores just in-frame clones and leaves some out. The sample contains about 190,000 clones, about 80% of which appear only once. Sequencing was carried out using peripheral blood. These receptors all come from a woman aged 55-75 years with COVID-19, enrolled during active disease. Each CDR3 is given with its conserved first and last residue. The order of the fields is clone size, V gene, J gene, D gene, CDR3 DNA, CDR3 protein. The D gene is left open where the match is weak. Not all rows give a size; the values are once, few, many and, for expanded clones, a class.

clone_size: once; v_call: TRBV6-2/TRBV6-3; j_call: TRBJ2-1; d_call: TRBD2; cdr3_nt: TGTGCCAGCAGTTACTCTGCCGAGCGGGGCTACAATGAGCAGTTCTTC; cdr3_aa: CASSYSAERGYNEQFF
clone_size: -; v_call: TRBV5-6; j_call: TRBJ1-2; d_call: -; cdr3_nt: TGTGCCAGCAGCTTGGGGGGAGCCGATAACTATGGCTACACCTTC; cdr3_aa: CASSLGGADNYGYTF
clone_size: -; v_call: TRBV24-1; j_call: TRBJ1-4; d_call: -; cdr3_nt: TGTGCCACCAGTGATTTGTTTCTCTCGGGCCAGGGGAGTGAAAAACTGTTTTTT; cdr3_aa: CATSDLFLSGQGSEKLFF
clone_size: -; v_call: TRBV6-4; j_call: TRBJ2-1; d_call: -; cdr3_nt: TGTGCCAGCGCCGTCTCGGGGACATACAATGAGCAGTTCTTC; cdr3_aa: CASAVSGTYNEQFF
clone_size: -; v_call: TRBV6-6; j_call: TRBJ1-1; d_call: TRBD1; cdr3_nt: TGTGCCAGCAGGGGGTCGGGACAGCCAAGGGCGCCTGTGGCTTTCTTT; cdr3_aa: CASRGSGQPRAPVAFF
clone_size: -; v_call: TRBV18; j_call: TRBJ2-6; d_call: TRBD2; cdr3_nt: TGTGCCAGCTCACTCAAGACTAGCGGACCTTACCCTCTAAGCTCTGGGGCCAACGTCCTGACTTTC; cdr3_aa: CASSLKTSGPYPLSSGANVLTF
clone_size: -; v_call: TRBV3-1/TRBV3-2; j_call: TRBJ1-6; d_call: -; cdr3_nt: TGTGCCAGCAGCCAAGAGACAGCACCGTTTCGTTCACCCCTCCACTTT; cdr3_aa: CASSQETAPFRSPLHF
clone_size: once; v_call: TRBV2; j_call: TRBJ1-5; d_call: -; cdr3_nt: TGTGCCAGCAGTGACGGGATCTATAGCAATCAGCCCCAGCATTTT; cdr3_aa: CASSDGIYSNQPQHF
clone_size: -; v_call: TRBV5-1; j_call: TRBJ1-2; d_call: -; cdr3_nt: TGCGCCAGCAGTTTCACAGGCTATGGCTACACCTTC; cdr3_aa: CASSFTGYGYTF
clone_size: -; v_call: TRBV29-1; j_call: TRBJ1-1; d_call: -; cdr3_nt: TGCAGCGTTGTCGGCAGGGCGTCGCACACTGAAGCTTTCTTT; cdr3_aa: CSVVGRASHTEAFF
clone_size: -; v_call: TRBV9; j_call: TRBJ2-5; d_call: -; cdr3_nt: TGTGCCAGCAGCGCCTCTTTCGGGGGGCACCAAGAGACCCAGTACTTC; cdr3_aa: CASSASFGGHQETQYF
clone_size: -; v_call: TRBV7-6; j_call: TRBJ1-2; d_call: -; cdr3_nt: TGTGCCAGCAGCTTGAGCGAAACCAACTATGGCTACACCTTC; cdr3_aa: CASSLSETNYGYTF
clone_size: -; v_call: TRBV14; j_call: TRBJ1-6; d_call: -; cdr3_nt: TGTGCCAGCAGCCAAGACGGGTATACGACCCTCCGGTATTCACCCCTCCACTTT; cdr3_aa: CASSQDGYTTLRYSPLHF
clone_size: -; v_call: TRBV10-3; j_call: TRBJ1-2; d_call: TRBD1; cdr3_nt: TGTGCCACCGGACAGGGCGCTTATGGCTACACCTTC; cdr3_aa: CATGQGAYGYTF
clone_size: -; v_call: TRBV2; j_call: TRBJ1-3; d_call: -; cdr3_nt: TGTGCCAGCGCTACCCCAAGATCCTCTGGAAACACCATATATTTT; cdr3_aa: CASATPRSSGNTIYF
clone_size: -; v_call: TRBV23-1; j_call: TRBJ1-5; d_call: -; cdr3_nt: TGCGCCAGCATTTCCGGGGGACTGAATCAGCCCCAGCATTTT; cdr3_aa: CASISGGLNQPQHF